What follows is one T cell receptor beta chain and its context. The sort gate was single viable CD3+CD4+CD8-CD45RO+ cells for memory CD4+ T cells. The assay was immunoSEQ multiplex PCR, and TCRdb's table has in-frame clones only and misses some. The data show under 50,000 clones, around 70% seen once. The sample belongs to a study of memory CD4+ T cells and cytomegalovirus serostatus. CDR3 length equals 15 residues. Trimming cost V 4 bases and J 3 bases, with 15 bases left between them. CDR1 is MGHRA and CDR2 is YSYEKL in the germline V gene. The sample consisted of memory CD4+ T cells from blood. The TCR was taken from an adult in good health and CMV-seropositive. The rearrangement uses TRBV4-1 and TRBJ1-2; D is perhaps TRBD1 (6 bases). This CDR3 is CASSRELQGYYGYTF. CDR3 coding DNA: TGCGCCAGCAGCCGAGAACTGCAGGGGTACTATGGCTACACCTTC.